This entry features one T cell receptor (beta chain) sequence. Assay used: immunoSEQ multiplex PCR; TCRdb lists only in-frame clones, some missing. Counted here are some 500,000 clones, approximately 95% occurring once; the ten biggest clones make up about 0.059%. These data belong to a study of shared clonotypes between healthy human individuals. Trimming at V came to 0 bases and at J to 3 bases, leaving 9 bases not matched to a gene. Germline values: CDR1 ENHRY, CDR2 SYGVKD. The CDR3 is 17 amino acids. The sequence derives from a woman between 25 and 40 years old in good health. Sequencing input: naive CD4+ T cells sorted from blood. Subset specified: CD45RA+ positively selected. This chain connects TRBV10-3 to TRBJ2-7, with 9 bases identical to TRBD2. The CDR3 DNA sequence: TGTGCCATCAGTGAGTCGACTCGAGCGGGGGGCGACTACGAGCAGTACTTC. Protein product: CAISESTRAGGDYEQYF.